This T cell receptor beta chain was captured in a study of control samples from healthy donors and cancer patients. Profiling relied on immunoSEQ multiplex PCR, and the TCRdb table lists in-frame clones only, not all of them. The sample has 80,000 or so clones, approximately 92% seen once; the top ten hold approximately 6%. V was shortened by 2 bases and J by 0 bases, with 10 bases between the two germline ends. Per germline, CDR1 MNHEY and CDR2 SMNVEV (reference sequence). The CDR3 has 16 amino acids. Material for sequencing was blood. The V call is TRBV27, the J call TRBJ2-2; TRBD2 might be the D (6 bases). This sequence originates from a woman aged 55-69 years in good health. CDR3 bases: TGTGCCAGCAGTTTAACACTAGCAGCGAACACCGGGGAGCTGTTTTTT. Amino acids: CASSLTLAANTGELFF.